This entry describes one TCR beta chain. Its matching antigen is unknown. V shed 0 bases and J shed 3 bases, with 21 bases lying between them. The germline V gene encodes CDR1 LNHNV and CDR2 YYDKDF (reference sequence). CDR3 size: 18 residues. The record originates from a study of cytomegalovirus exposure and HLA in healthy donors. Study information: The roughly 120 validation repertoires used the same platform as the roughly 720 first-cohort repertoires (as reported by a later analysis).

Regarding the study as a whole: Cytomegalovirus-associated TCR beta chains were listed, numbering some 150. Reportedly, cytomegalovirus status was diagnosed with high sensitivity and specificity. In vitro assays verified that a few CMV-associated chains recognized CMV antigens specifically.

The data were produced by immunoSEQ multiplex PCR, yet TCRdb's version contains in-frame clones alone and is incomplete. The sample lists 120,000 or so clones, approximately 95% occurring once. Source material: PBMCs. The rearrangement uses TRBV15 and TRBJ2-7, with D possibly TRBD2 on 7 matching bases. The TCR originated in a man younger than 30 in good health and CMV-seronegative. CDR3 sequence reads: CATSRDPFRGATSYEQYF. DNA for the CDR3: TGTGCCACCAGCAGAGATCCCTTTCGGGGGGCGACTAGCTACGAGCAGTACTTC.